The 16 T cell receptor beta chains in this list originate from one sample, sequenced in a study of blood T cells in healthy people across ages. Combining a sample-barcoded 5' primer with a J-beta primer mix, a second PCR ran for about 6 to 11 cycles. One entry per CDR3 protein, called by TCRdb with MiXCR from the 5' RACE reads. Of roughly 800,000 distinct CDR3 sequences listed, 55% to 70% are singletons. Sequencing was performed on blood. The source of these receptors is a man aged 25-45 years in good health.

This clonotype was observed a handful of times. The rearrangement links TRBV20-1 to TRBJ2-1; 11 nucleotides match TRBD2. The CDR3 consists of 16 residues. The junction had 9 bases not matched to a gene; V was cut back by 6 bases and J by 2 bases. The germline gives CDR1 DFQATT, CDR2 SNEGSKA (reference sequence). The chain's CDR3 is CSASPGLAATYNEQFF. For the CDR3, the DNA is TGCAGTGCCAGCCCGGGACTAGCGGCCACCTACAATGAGCAGTTCTTC.

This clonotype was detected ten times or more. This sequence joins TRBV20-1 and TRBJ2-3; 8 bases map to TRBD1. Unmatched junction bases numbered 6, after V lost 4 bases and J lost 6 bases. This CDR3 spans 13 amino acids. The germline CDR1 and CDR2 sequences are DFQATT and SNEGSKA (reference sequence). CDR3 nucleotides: TGCAGTGCTAACCGACAGGGGACGGATACGCAGTATTTT. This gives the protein CSANRQGTDTQYF.

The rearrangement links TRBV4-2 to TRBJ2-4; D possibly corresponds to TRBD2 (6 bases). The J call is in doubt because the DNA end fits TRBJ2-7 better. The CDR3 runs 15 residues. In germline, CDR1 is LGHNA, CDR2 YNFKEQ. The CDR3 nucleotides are TGTGCCAGCAGCCAAGGTACCGGGGGTCTGTACGAGCAGTACTTC. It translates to CASSQGTGGLYEQYF.

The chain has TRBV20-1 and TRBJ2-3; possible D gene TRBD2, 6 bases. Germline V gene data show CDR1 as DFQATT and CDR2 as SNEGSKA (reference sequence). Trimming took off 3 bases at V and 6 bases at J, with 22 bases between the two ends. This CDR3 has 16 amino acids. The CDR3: CSASLNGTSFRDTQYF. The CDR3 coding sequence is TGCAGTGCTAGCCTAAATGGGACTTCGTTCCGGGATACGCAGTATTTT.

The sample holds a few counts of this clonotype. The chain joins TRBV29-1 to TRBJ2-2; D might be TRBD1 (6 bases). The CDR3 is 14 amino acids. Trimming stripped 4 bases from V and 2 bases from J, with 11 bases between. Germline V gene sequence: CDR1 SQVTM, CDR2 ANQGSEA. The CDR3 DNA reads TGCAGCGTTGCTCGACAGGCAAACACCGGGGAGCTGTTTTTT. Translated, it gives CSVARQANTGELFF.

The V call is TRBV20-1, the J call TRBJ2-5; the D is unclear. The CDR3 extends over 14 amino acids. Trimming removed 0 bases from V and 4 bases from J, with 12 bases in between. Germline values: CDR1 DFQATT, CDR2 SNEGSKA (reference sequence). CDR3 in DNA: TGCAGTGCTAGAGATCGGGCTCTAGGAGAGACCCAGTACTTC. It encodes CSARDRALGETQYF.

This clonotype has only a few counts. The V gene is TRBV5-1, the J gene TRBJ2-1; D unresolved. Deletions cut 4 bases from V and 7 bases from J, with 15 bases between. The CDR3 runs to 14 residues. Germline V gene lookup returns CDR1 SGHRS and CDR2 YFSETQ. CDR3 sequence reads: CASSAPVSGNEQFF. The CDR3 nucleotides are TGCGCCAGCAGCGCCCCAGTCTCTGGGAATGAGCAGTTCTTC.

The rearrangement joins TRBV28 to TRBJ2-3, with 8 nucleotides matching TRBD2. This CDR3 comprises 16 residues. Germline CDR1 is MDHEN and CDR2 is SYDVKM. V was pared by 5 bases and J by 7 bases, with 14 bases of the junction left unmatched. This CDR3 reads CASSHPGTRVIYTQYF. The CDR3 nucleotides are TGTGCCAGCAGTCATCCCGGGACTAGGGTCATTTATACGCAGTATTTT.

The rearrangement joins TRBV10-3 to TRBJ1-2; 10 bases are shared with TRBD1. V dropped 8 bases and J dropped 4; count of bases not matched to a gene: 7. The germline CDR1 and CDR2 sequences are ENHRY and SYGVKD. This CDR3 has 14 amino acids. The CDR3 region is CAIAGTGASYGYTF. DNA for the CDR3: TGTGCCATCGCCGGGACAGGGGCTTCCTATGGCTACACCTTC.

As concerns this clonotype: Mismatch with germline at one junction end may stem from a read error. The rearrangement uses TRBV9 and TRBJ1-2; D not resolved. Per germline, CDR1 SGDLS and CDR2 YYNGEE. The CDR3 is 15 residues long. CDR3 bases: TGTGCCAGCAGCCAAAGCCGACGGGAAAACTATGGCCACACCTTC. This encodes CASSQSRRENYGHTF.

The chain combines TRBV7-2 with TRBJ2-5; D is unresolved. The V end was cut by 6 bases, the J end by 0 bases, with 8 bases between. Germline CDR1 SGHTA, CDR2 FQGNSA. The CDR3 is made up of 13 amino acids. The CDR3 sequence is CASSFKNQETQYF. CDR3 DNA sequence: TGTGCCAGCAGTTTTAAGAACCAAGAGACCCAGTACTTC.

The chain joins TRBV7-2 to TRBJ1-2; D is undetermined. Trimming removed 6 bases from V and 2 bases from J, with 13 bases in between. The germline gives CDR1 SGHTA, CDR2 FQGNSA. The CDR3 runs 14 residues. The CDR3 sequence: CASSRHGRNYGYTF. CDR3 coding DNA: TGTGCCAGCAGTCGACACGGACGGAACTATGGCTACACCTTC.

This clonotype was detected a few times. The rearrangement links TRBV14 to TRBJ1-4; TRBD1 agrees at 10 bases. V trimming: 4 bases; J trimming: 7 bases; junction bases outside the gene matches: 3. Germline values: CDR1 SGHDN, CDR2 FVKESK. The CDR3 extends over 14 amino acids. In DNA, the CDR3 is TGTGCCAGCAGCCGTCGGACAGGGGGTGAAAAACTGTTTTTT. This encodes CASSRRTGGEKLFF.

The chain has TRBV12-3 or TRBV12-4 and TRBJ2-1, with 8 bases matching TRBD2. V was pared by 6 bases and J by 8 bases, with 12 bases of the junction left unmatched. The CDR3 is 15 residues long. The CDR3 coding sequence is TGTGCCAGCAGCCCCAGCGGGAGAAAAAGCCATGAGCAGTTCTTC. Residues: CASSPSGRKSHEQFF.

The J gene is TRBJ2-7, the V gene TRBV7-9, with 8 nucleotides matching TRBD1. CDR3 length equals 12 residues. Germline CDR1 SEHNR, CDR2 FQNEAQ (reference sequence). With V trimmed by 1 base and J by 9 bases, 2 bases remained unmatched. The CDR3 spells CASSLVGTGQYF. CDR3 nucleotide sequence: TGTGCCAGCAGCTTAGTTGGGACAGGGCAGTACTTC.

This CDR3 reads CASSYSSWTSAYGYTF. For the CDR3, the DNA is TGTGCCAGCAGTTACTCGAGCTGGACTTCGGCGTATGGCTACACCTTC. The gene calls are TRBV6-5 and TRBJ1-2; D gene uncertain. Trimming pared 0 bases from V and 5 bases from J, leaving 16 bases between. The CDR3 consists of 16 residues. Germline CDR1 and CDR2: MNHEY and SVGAGI.